What follows are 32 T cell receptor beta chains derived from one specimen sequenced in a study of early T cells in non-severe SARS-CoV-2 infection. TCRdb analysed the 5' RACE reads with MiXCR anew, one entry per CDR3 protein. The repertoire has 100,000 to 150,000 distinct CDR3 sequences, approximately 15% of them found once; the top ten carry 20% to 25%. Material for sequencing was whole blood. The source of these receptors is an adult who was a healthcare worker with PCR-confirmed SARS-CoV-2 infection or an uninfected control (not recorded which).

This clonotype came up a few times. The chain carries TRBV3-1 and TRBJ2-7, with 12 nucleotides matching TRBD2. From germline, CDR1 is LGHDT and CDR2 YNNKEL (reference sequence). Trimming took 5 bases from V and 7 from J; bases not matched to a gene: 6. This CDR3 contains 14 residues. The CDR3 sequence: CASSSGLAGWEQYF. CDR3 DNA: TGTGCCAGCAGCTCGGGACTAGCGGGCTGGGAGCAGTACTTC.

This clonotype came up many times. The chain links TRBV4-1 to TRBJ2-3, with 10 nucleotides matching TRBD2. The junction had 5 bases not matched to a gene; V was cut back by 4 bases and J by 4 bases. The CDR3 consists of 15 residues. Germline V lookup: CDR1 MGHRA, CDR2 YSYEKL. The chain's CDR3 is CASSPGLAVSDTQYF. In nucleotides, the CDR3 is TGCGCCAGCAGCCCTGGACTAGCGGTTTCAGATACGCAGTATTTT.

This clonotype was detected many times. This sequence joins TRBV27 and TRBJ1-4; TRBD1 matches at 8 bases. Germline V lookup: CDR1 MNHEY, CDR2 SMNVEV (reference sequence). This CDR3 comprises 12 residues. Unmatched junction bases numbered 6, after V lost 8 bases and J lost 10 bases. CDR3 residues: CASGDRGRKLFF. The CDR3 nucleotides read TGTGCCAGCGGCGACAGGGGTCGAAAACTGTTTTTT. Full variable domain (remainder filled in from reference TRBV27 and TRBJ1-4): EAQVTQNPRYLITVTGKKLTVTCSQNMNHEYMSWYRQDPGLGLRQIYYSMNVEVTDKGDVPEGYKVSRKEKRNFPLILESPSPNQTSLYFCASGDRGRKLFFGSGTQLSVL.

This clonotype was counted only a few times. This rearrangement joins TRBV20-1 to TRBJ1-6; D is ambiguous. CDR3 length: 13 amino acids. With 0 bases removed from V and 3 bases from J, the gap between germline ends came to 3 bases. Germline CDR1 DFQATT, CDR2 SNEGSKA (reference sequence). CDR3 in DNA: TGCAGTGCTAGAGATATCTATAATTCACCCCTCCACTTT. Protein product: CSARDIYNSPLHF.

This chain uses TRBV7-2 with TRBJ2-1, with 9 bases aligning to TRBD1. This CDR3 is built from 15 residues. CDR1 is SGHTA, CDR2 FQGNSA, per germline. J lost 5 bases, V lost 1 base, and 3 bases had no gene match. The CDR3 coding sequence is TGTGCCAGCAGCTTAGGGACAGGGGCCCACAATGAGCAGTTCTTC. It encodes CASSLGTGAHNEQFF.

This clonotype was seen ten or more times. This chain uses TRBV3-1 with TRBJ2-3; 10 bases match TRBD2. The CDR3 is 16 residues long. Per germline, CDR1 LGHDT and CDR2 YNNKEL (reference sequence). The V gene end was trimmed by 2 bases and the J gene end by 0 bases; junction bases not matched to a gene: 2. CDR3 sequence: CASSQSSGGSTDTQYF. In nucleotides, the CDR3 is TGTGCCAGCAGCCAATCTAGCGGGGGTAGCACAGATACGCAGTATTTT.

This clonotype has a handful of counts. The V call is TRBV30, the J call TRBJ2-3; D gene unclear. The V and J ends lost 3 bases and 0 bases respectively, with 13 bases between them. Germline assignment: CDR1 GTSNPN and CDR2 SVGIG (reference sequence). The CDR3 consists of 15 residues. CDR3 sequence: CAWSPPGTSTDTQYF. CDR3 DNA sequence: TGTGCCTGGAGCCCCCCAGGAACTAGCACAGATACGCAGTATTTT.

V usage is TRBV7-3 and J usage is TRBJ2-2, with D perhaps matching TRBD1 (5 bases). The CDR3 sequence is 12 residues long. Between the trimmed V and J ends, which lost 6 bases and 7 bases, there was a span of 9 bases. Germline V lookup: CDR1 SGHTA, CDR2 FQGTGA. The CDR3 sequence is CASRARDGELFF. The CDR3 DNA reads TGTGCCAGCAGGGCCAGGGACGGGGAGCTGTTTTTT.

The chain joins TRBV5-1 to TRBJ2-1, with D perhaps TRBD1 (5 bases). The CDR3 is 15 amino acids. Germline loops: CDR1 SGHRS, CDR2 YFSETQ. The ends were cut back, 3 bases at V and 2 bases at J, with 12 bases in the middle. CDR3 in DNA: TGCGCCAGCAGCTCGCAGGGCGACGCCTACAATGAGCAGTTCTTC. Amino acid sequence: CASSSQGDAYNEQFF.

This clonotype was counted ten times or more. V is TRBV10-3 and J is TRBJ2-3; 8 nucleotides agree with TRBD1. Trimming cost V 8 bases and J 5 bases; bases outside gene matches: 6. From germline, CDR1 is ENHRY and CDR2 SYGVKD. The CDR3 contains 13 residues. CDR3 DNA: TGTGCCATCGGCGGACAGGGCCGAGATACGCAGTATTTT. This gives the protein CAIGGQGRDTQYF.

This clonotype was seen repeatedly, ten times or more. This rearrangement joins TRBV7-9 to TRBJ2-5; D is ambiguous. From germline, CDR1 is SEHNR and CDR2 FQNEAQ (reference sequence). V lost 5 bases and J lost 3, with 19 bases in between. This CDR3 is 16 amino acids long. The CDR3 nucleotides are TGTGCCAGCAGCCCTTTCGGATCATCGATAAAAGAGACCCAGTACTTC. Its translation is CASSPFGSSIKETQYF.

The chain recombines TRBV20-1 with TRBJ1-2, with TRBD1 identical over 9 bases. The germline V gene encodes CDR1 DFQATT and CDR2 SNEGSKA (reference sequence). J gave up 5 bases and V 7 bases, and 8 bases lay outside the gene matches. The CDR3 is made up of 13 amino acids. The CDR3 is CSVRTGEGYGYTF. In DNA form, the CDR3 reads TGCAGTGTTCGGACAGGGGAAGGGTATGGCTACACCTTC.

The CDR3 spells CASSLVPSSYEQYF. The CDR3 DNA is TGTGCCAGCAGCTTAGTCCCGAGCTCCTACGAGCAGTACTTC. This sequence joins TRBV7-9 and TRBJ2-7; D uncertain. Germline lookup yields CDR1 SEHNR and CDR2 FQNEAQ (reference sequence). The V gene lost 1 base and the J gene lost 0 bases, with 7 bases spanning the gap. The CDR3 runs to 14 residues.

The J gene is TRBJ2-3, the V gene TRBV7-2, with TRBD2 matching 8 bases. This CDR3 has 17 residues. After removal of 5 bases from V and 4 bases from J, the junction contained 14 bases not matched to a gene. Germline assignment: CDR1 SGHTA and CDR2 FQGNSA. The CDR3 DNA sequence: TGTGCCAGCAGCCTCGAGCTCGGGCGGGGGGCTTCAGATACGCAGTATTTT. It specifies CASSLELGRGASDTQYF.

This clonotype was picked up many times. The J gene is TRBJ2-3, the V gene TRBV19; a possible D gene is TRBD2 (6 bases). Germline assignment: CDR1 LNHDA and CDR2 SQIVND (reference sequence). The CDR3 runs 10 residues. V was pared by 9 bases and J by 10 bases, with 11 bases between. CDR3 protein: CASMGLAQYF. The CDR3 DNA follows: TGTGCCAGCATGGGACTCGCGCAGTATTTT.

This clonotype showed up just a few times. The rearrangement uses TRBV6-6 and TRBJ1-2, with 12 bases matching TRBD1. The trim removed 8 bases at V and 4 bases at J, leaving 5 bases unmatched. The CDR3 loop spans 14 amino acids. Germline V lookup: CDR1 MNHNY, CDR2 SVGAGI (reference sequence). CDR3 in amino acids: CASRGTGGAYGYTF. DNA of the CDR3: TGTGCCAGCCGGGGGACAGGGGGCGCCTATGGCTACACCTTC.

This rearrangement joins TRBV7-9 to TRBJ1-2; D might be TRBD1 (6 bases). The CDR3 length is 14 residues. V was trimmed by 5 bases and J by 7 bases, leaving 17 bases between them. Germline V CDR1 and CDR2: SEHNR, FQNEAQ (reference sequence). The CDR3 reads CASSPSGGLGGYTF. CDR3 in DNA: TGTGCCAGCAGCCCTAGCGGGGGGCTAGGTGGCTACACCTTC.

This clonotype was recorded at least ten times. The V gene is TRBV4-2, the J gene TRBJ1-6; D is perhaps TRBD1 (6 bases). The CDR3 runs to 17 residues. Per the germline V gene, CDR1 is LGHNA and CDR2 is YNFKEQ. Trimming took 3 bases from V and 7 from J, leaving 19 bases between them. CDR3 in amino acids: CASSHFRGGGRNSPLHF. CDR3 nucleotides: TGTGCCAGCAGCCACTTCCGAGGAGGGGGGCGGAATTCACCCCTCCACTTT.

The V gene is TRBV7-9, the J gene TRBJ2-1; 8 bases agree with TRBD1. The CDR3 runs 16 residues. V was pared by 5 bases and J by 0 bases, with 6 bases of the junction left unmatched. Germline V lookup: CDR1 SEHNR, CDR2 FQNEAQ (reference sequence). The CDR3 loop reads CASSPRGQVSYNEQFF. DNA for the CDR3: TGTGCCAGCAGCCCACGGGGACAGGTCTCCTACAATGAGCAGTTCTTC.

This clonotype was detected only a few times. This chain uses TRBV5-1 with TRBJ2-1, with 8 bases fitting TRBD1. The CDR3 consists of 15 residues. Germline trimming cut 0 bases from V and 5 bases from J; bases unmatched to any gene: 4. Per germline, CDR1 SGHRS and CDR2 YFSETQ. CDR3 nucleotides: TGCGCCAGCAGCTTGGTGGGACAGGCCGACAATGAGCAGTTCTTC. It yields the protein CASSLVGQADNEQFF.

This clonotype was counted a few times. This chain connects TRBV3-1 to TRBJ1-6; no firm D call. The V gene lost 6 bases and the J gene lost 7 bases, with 19 bases spanning the gap. This CDR3 has 16 residues. Germline-derived CDR1 and CDR2 are LGHDT and YNNKEL (reference sequence). The DNA for the CDR3 is TGTGCCAGCAGGGATCTAGGGCCCGGCGGGAATTCACCCCTCCACTTT. It translates to CASRDLGPGGNSPLHF.

This clonotype showed up just a few times. The chain's CDR3 is CSATQGRGQPQHF. CDR3 DNA: TGCAGTGCAACACAGGGAAGAGGTCAGCCCCAGCATTTT. The chain couples TRBV20-1 to TRBJ1-5, with a tentative D call TRBD1 (6 bases). Germline V gene sequence: CDR1 DFQATT, CDR2 SNEGSKA (reference sequence). The CDR3 runs to 13 residues. V was clipped by 6 bases and J by 6 bases, with 15 bases between them.

This clonotype showed up many times. The chain links TRBV15 to TRBJ2-7; no clear D gene. The CDR3 spans 13 residues. CDR1 and CDR2 from the germline V gene are LNHNV and YYDKDF (reference sequence). Trimming removed 0 bases at V and 7 bases at J, with 10 bases between. In DNA, the CDR3 is TGTGCCACCAGCAGAGATTTGGCGAGAGAGCAGTACTTC. It is translated as CATSRDLAREQYF. The variable domain in full, completed from reference TRBV15 and TRBJ2-7, reads DAMVIQNPRYQVTQFGKPVTLSCSQTLNHNVMYWYQQKSSQAPKLLFHYYDKDFNNEADTPDNFQSRRPNTSFCFLDIRSPGLGDTAMYLCATSRDLAREQYFGPGTRLTVT.

The table lists this clonotype with a few counts. The gene calls are TRBV19 and TRBJ2-1; the match to TRBD1 covers 7 bases. The V segment lost 2 bases and the J segment 3 bases; nucleotides outside the gene matches: 13. The germline gives CDR1 LNHDA, CDR2 SQIVND (reference sequence). This CDR3 region has 18 residues. In DNA form, the CDR3 reads TGTGCCAGTAGTATACACATGCTTGGGACAGACCGCTACAATGAGCAGTTCTTC. This codes for CASSIHMLGTDRYNEQFF.

This clonotype has a handful of counts. The chain couples TRBV20-1 to TRBJ2-7, with 11 bases lining up with TRBD2. Germline CDR1 and CDR2: DFQATT and SNEGSKA (reference sequence). The CDR3 consists of 15 residues. Unmatched junction bases numbered 7, after V lost 5 bases and J lost 1 base. CDR3 region: CSADTGTSGSYEQYF. The CDR3 DNA is TGCAGTGCTGATACCGGGACTAGCGGTTCCTACGAGCAGTACTTC.

The V call is TRBV19, the J call TRBJ2-1; no definite D call. This CDR3 comprises 13 residues. Germline CDR1 reads LNHDA; CDR2 reads SQIVND (reference sequence). The ends were cut back, 3 bases at V and 5 bases at J, with 8 bases in the middle. The CDR3 is CASSIPNHNEQFF. The CDR3 nucleotides read TGTGCCAGTAGTATTCCCAACCACAATGAGCAGTTCTTC.

This clonotype was observed a few times. CDR3 loop: CASTPEVLANTGELFF. The CDR3 region has the DNA TGTGCCAGCACTCCGGAGGTGCTCGCGAACACCGGGGAGCTGTTTTTT. The chain is built from TRBV19 and TRBJ2-2; tentatively, D is TRBD2 (5 bases). The CDR3 runs to 16 residues. V dropped 9 bases and J dropped 0 bases, with 17 bases sitting between them. Germline V gene lookup returns CDR1 LNHDA and CDR2 SQIVND (reference sequence).

J is TRBJ1-5 and V is TRBV6-1; no definite D call. CDR1 and CDR2 from the germline V gene are MNHNS and SASEGT. With 1 base removed from V and 4 bases from J, the gap between germline ends came to 8 bases. CDR3 length equals 14 residues. The CDR3: CASSEGAGNQPQHF. The DNA for the CDR3 is TGTGCCAGCAGTGAAGGTGCGGGGAATCAGCCCCAGCATTTT.

In its sample, this clonotype was seen a few times. This sequence joins TRBV4-2 and TRBJ2-3; 11 bases match TRBD2. The germline CDR1 and CDR2 sequences are LGHNA and YNFKEQ. The CDR3 is 16 residues long. J was trimmed by 2 bases and V by 3 bases; bases with no gene match: 4. CDR3 bases: TGTGCCAGCAGCCAGATACTAGCGGGGGTCACAGATACGCAGTATTTT. Translated: CASSQILAGVTDTQYF.

The V and J genes are TRBV15 and TRBJ2-2; D is undetermined. Germline CDR1 LNHNV, CDR2 YYDKDF (reference sequence). V gave up 0 bases and J gave up 2 bases, with 4 bases separating them. CDR3 size: 14 residues. Here the CDR3 reads CATSRDINTGELFF. CDR3 DNA: TGTGCCACCAGCAGAGACATAAACACCGGGGAGCTGTTTTTT.

The J gene is TRBJ2-5, the V gene TRBV3-1; 7 bases agree with TRBD2. CDR3 length equals 14 residues. V was clipped by 2 bases and J by 5 bases; unmatched bases: 5. The germline CDR1 and CDR2 sequences are LGHDT and YNNKEL (reference sequence). The CDR3 reads CASSQFGGRETQYF. As DNA, the CDR3 is TGTGCCAGCAGCCAATTCGGGGGGAGGGAGACCCAGTACTTC.

The CDR3 nucleotides read TGTGCCAGCAGCCAGGGGGTAGCCAAAAACATTCAGTACTTC. It translates to CASSQGVAKNIQYF. The chain has TRBV3-1 and TRBJ2-4; D assignment may be TRBD1 or TRBD2 (5 bases each). Trimming took off 3 bases at V and 0 bases at J, with 6 bases between the two ends. The CDR3 totals 14 residues. CDR1 is LGHDT, CDR2 YNNKEL, per germline (reference sequence).